This TCR beta chain emerged from a study of cytomegalovirus exposure and HLA in healthy donors. Points on this clone: Its antigen is unknown.

PCR used 60 Vbeta primers and 13 Jbeta primers. Sequencing used immunoSEQ multiplex PCR; TCRdb keeps in-frame clones, though not all of them. The sample shows some 180,000 clones, 73% of them seen only once. General study points: Later analysis suggested most CMV-associated TCR beta chains were HLA-restricted. Later analysis associated a missense DCLRE1C variant with TCR beta V- and J-gene trimming.

This clonotype was obtained from a young woman in good health and CMV-seropositive. The specimen sequenced was PBMCs.

The CDR3 loop is CASSHGPSGGKNEQFF. The CDR3 bases are TGTGCCAGCAGCCATGGTCCTAGCGGGGGGAAGAATGAGCAGTTCTTC. The rearrangement uses TRBV4-2 and TRBJ2-1; TRBD2 aligns across 11 bases. Germline V gene lookup returns CDR1 LGHNA and CDR2 YNFKEQ. The CDR3 runs 16 residues. V was pared by 3 bases and J by 7 bases, with 8 bases of the junction left unmatched.